These T cell receptor beta chains were read from a single sample in a study of T cell responses to AZD1222 COVID-19 vaccine. The protocol was immunoSEQ multiplex PCR, while the TCRdb copy is restricted to in-frame clones and leaves out a portion. The sample has roughly 67,000 clones; about 89% are singletons. Material: peripheral blood, obtained 28 days after the second AZD1222 dose. These TCRs come from an adult who received the AZD1222 COVID-19 vaccine. CDR3s include the opening cysteine and the closing phenylalanine or tryptophan. Each record gives: V gene, J gene, CDR3 protein.

v_call: TRBV18; j_call: TRBJ1-3; cdr3_aa: CASSPEKGSGNTIYF
v_call: TRBV9; j_call: TRBJ1-3; cdr3_aa: CASSVRGRDSGNTIYF
v_call: TRBV7-9; j_call: TRBJ1-2; cdr3_aa: CASSSTGYGYTF
v_call: TRBV2; j_call: TRBJ2-7; cdr3_aa: CASSEGTVGTSEQYF
v_call: TRBV2; j_call: TRBJ2-7; cdr3_aa: CASLTAVEQYF
v_call: TRBV15; j_call: TRBJ2-6; cdr3_aa: CATSRDGASSGANVLTF
v_call: TRBV2; j_call: TRBJ1-1; cdr3_aa: CASRFSTGNTEAFF
v_call: TRBV6-6; j_call: TRBJ1-6; cdr3_aa: CASRGTENSPLHF
v_call: TRBV7-8; j_call: TRBJ2-7; cdr3_aa: CASSLDGGSYEQYF
v_call: TRBV19; j_call: TRBJ1-3; cdr3_aa: CASRSSGNTIYF
v_call: TRBV4-1; j_call: TRBJ2-2; cdr3_aa: CASSRLGLAGSLGGELFF
v_call: TRBV3-1/TRBV3-2; j_call: TRBJ2-1; cdr3_aa: CASSQASATYNEQFF
v_call: TRBV6-4; j_call: TRBJ2-2; cdr3_aa: CASSDSAGVGTGELFF
v_call: TRBV11-3; j_call: TRBJ1-2; cdr3_aa: CASRFQGDLRF
v_call: TRBV30; j_call: TRBJ1-1; cdr3_aa: CAWSRHLSQVEAFF
v_call: TRBV6-5; j_call: TRBJ1-4; cdr3_aa: CASSLYSGTDEKLFF
v_call: TRBV11-2; j_call: TRBJ1-2; cdr3_aa: CASSFIQGANYGYTF
v_call: TRBV14; j_call: TRBJ1-2; cdr3_aa: CASSQDTGGYTF
v_call: TRBV11-3; j_call: TRBJ2-2; cdr3_aa: CASSRDRGVELFF
v_call: TRBV5-1; j_call: TRBJ1-6; cdr3_aa: CASSLQGVGENSPLHF
v_call: TRBV13; j_call: TRBJ2-5; cdr3_aa: CASSLESETQYF
v_call: TRBV5-1; j_call: TRBJ2-3; cdr3_aa: CASSGGTSGTDTQYF
v_call: TRBV12-3/TRBV12-4; j_call: TRBJ2-7; cdr3_aa: CASSFQVSYEQYF
v_call: TRBV29-1; j_call: TRBJ1-2; cdr3_aa: CSVTQGDYGYTF
v_call: TRBV7-9; j_call: TRBJ2-5; cdr3_aa: CASSLGTEWETQYF
v_call: TRBV19; j_call: TRBJ1-2; cdr3_aa: CASRSWDRALGYTF
v_call: TRBV20-1; j_call: TRBJ1-2; cdr3_aa: CSASRPTGGGYTF
v_call: TRBV5-1; j_call: TRBJ2-7; cdr3_aa: CASSLEQVAYEQYF
v_call: TRBV5-5; j_call: TRBJ2-3; cdr3_aa: CASSFLGRRPDTQYF
v_call: TRBV19; j_call: TRBJ2-6; cdr3_aa: CASSHRGTSGRGSGANVLTF
v_call: TRBV28; j_call: TRBJ2-7; cdr3_aa: CASTRPGQPSYEQYF
v_call: TRBV14; j_call: TRBJ1-1; cdr3_aa: CASSLAASGEAFF
v_call: TRBV7-2; j_call: TRBJ2-1; cdr3_aa: CASSFGPNNEQFF
v_call: TRBV19; j_call: TRBJ2-2; cdr3_aa: CASRPRGGGAVDGELFF
v_call: TRBV11-3; j_call: TRBJ2-1; cdr3_aa: CASSLGQGHNEQFF
v_call: TRBV14; j_call: TRBJ2-7; cdr3_aa: CASSPGLATTYEQYF
v_call: TRBV14; j_call: TRBJ1-3; cdr3_aa: CASSQSWSSGNTIYF
v_call: TRBV5-1; j_call: TRBJ1-5; cdr3_aa: CASSLEVNQPQHF
v_call: TRBV5-1; j_call: TRBJ1-1; cdr3_aa: CASTDYRGTNTEAFF
v_call: TRBV9; j_call: TRBJ1-6; cdr3_aa: CASSDPGTANSPLHF
v_call: TRBV11-2; j_call: TRBJ2-1; cdr3_aa: CASSLFTWREQFF